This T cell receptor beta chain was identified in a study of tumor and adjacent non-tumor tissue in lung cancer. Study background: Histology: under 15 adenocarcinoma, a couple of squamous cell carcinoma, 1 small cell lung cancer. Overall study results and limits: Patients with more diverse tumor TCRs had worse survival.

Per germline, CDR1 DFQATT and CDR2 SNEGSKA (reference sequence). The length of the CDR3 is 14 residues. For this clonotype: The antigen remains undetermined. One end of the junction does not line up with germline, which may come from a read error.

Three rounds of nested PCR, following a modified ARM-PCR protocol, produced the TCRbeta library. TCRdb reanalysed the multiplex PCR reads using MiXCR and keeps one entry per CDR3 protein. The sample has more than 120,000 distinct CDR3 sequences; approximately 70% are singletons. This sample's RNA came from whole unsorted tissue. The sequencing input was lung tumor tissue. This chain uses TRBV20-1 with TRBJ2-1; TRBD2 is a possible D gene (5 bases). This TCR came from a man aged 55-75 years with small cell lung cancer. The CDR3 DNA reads TGCAGTGTTAGTAGCGCGCAGGCCTACAATGAGCAGCTCTTC. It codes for CSVSSAQAYNEQLF.